This is a list of T cell receptor beta chains from one sample in a study of blood T cell repertoires in COVID-19. Sequencing used immunoSEQ multiplex PCR; TCRdb keeps in-frame clones, though not all of them. Of around 100,000 clones in the sample, about 85% were seen once. The sequencing sample was made of peripheral blood. Receptor source: a man aged 40-55 years with acute or convalescent COVID-19. Both conserved end residues are part of each CDR3. Each record gives: J gene, CDR3 length, V gene, CDR3 protein.

>TRBJ1-1|13|TRBV7-6
CASSSTKNTEAFF
>TRBJ2-7|13|TRBV6-2/TRBV6-3
CASSYRDNYEQYF
>TRBJ2-3|16|TRBV6-4
CASSLAPSGGADTQYF
>TRBJ1-5|13|TRBV5-1
CASSLQYDQPQHF
>TRBJ2-7|12|TRBV11-3
CASRGGGSEQYF
>TRBJ2-5|18|TRBV15
CATSREIPGQGMEETQYF
>TRBJ2-1|13|TRBV24-1
CATVGGHYNEQFF
>TRBJ2-1|17|TRBV11-2
CASSPPRAGLIYNEQFF
>TRBJ2-5|17|TRBV28
CASSARDRGVTQETQYF
>TRBJ2-7|18|TRBV7-9
CASSLGLPGQGPSYEQYF
>TRBJ2-1|16|TRBV19
CATRDRTGFPYNEQFF
>TRBJ1-2|13|TRBV12-3/TRBV12-4
CASSPTFNYGYTF
>TRBJ2-2|15|TRBV2
CASSGPSGNTGELFF
>TRBJ2-5|16|TRBV24-1
CATSDLKNRGTETQYF
>TRBJ2-3|14|TRBV2
CASRRVSSTDTQYF
>TRBJ2-3|13|TRBV12-3/TRBV12-4
CASRSGGADTQYF
>TRBJ2-3|13|TRBV5-1
CASSRTATDTQYF
>TRBJ1-3|21|TRBV23-1
CASSQRTIRGVGGHSGNTIYF
>TRBJ2-2|15|TRBV24-1
CATSLAGANTGELFF
>TRBJ1-2|14|TRBV7-2
CASSLIGARSGYTF
>TRBJ2-3|14|TRBV24-1
CATSDPRSTDTQYF
>TRBJ1-2|14|TRBV6-5
CASSYSRDENGYTF
>TRBJ2-7|14|TRBV6-5
CASSLGLAGYEQYF
>TRBJ1-5|20|TRBV19
CASKKTGGGQGRNSNQPQHF
>TRBJ2-7|13|TRBV19
CASSIFNSYEQYF
>TRBJ2-7|13|TRBV27
CASSRGYPYEQYF
>TRBJ2-7|11|TRBV6-5
CASRSNYEQYF
>TRBJ1-1|14|TRBV4-1
CASSLREGVGEAFF
>TRBJ2-7|15|TRBV27
CASSFGGQGEIEQYF
>TRBJ2-1|16|TRBV18
CASSPPGAGYYNEQFF
>TRBJ2-7|19|TRBV4-2
CASSQGPGAGTGNSYEQYF
>TRBJ2-1|16|TRBV18
CASSRLIAGGQDEQFF
>TRBJ1-6|15|TRBV30
CAWSADGEENSPLHF
>TRBJ1-1|16|TRBV5-1
CASSEGRGNLGTEAFF
>TRBJ2-2|16|TRBV7-9
CASSPRQGPSTGELFF
>TRBJ2-7|13|TRBV5-5
CASSLTGDYEQYF
>TRBJ2-3|13|TRBV3-1/TRBV3-2
CASSHYYSDTQYF
>TRBJ2-7|14|TRBV6-5
CASSYTGQFDEQYF
>TRBJ2-1|15|TRBV5-4
CASRGGLAGSNEQFF
>TRBJ2-7|15|TRBV11-2
CASSLLTGGLYEQYF
>TRBJ2-7|16|TRBV27
CASSSPGTRSSYEQYF
>TRBJ1-5|15|TRBV4-3
CASSQGQGRDQPQHF
>TRBJ1-5|16|TRBV6-2/TRBV6-3
CASSYMEGYGNQPQHF
>TRBJ2-7|13|TRBV3-1/TRBV3-2
CASSLQGTGEQYF
>TRBJ2-7|17|TRBV6-2/TRBV6-3
CASSYSIAGGSRAEQYF
>TRBJ1-2|13|TRBV10-2
CATTRGKAYGYTF
>TRBJ1-1|15|TRBV28
CASYFLEGQATEAFF
>TRBJ2-3|17|TRBV5-1
CASSPRTSGGRTDTQYF
>TRBJ2-7|17|TRBV21-1
CASSKRAAQGLSYEQYF